This entry is about one TCR beta chain. Its cognate antigen is unknown. These data belong to a study of T cell repertoires in cytomegalovirus infection. The study's findings and limits: Across the ex vivo response, the dominant clonotypes were HLA-C-restricted CMV-specific TCR beta clonotypes.

One entry per CDR3 protein results from TCRdb running MiXCR on the reads. The sample records around 310,000 distinct CDR3 sequences, 29% being singletons. With V trimmed by 3 bases and J by 2 bases, 3 bases remained unmatched. The CDR3 loop spans 15 amino acids. The germline CDR1 and CDR2 sequences are MDHEN and SYDVKM. The sequence was collected from a human donor in good health (CMV status not recorded). Some clones in this sample may be carry-over from other donors' samples. The source was cultured PBMCs, collected from culture after CMV antigen stimulation. The rearrangement joins TRBV28 to TRBJ2-1, with TRBD2 identical over 8 bases. The DNA of the CDR3 is TGTGCCAGCAGTTTTAGCGGGGCACCCTACAATGAGCAGTTCTTC. Its protein is CASSFSGAPYNEQFF.